These 15 T cell receptor beta chains were sequenced from one sample in a study of control samples from healthy donors and cancer patients (dated by TCRdb to 2020 to 2021). The method was the immunoSEQ multiplex PCR assay. TCRdb holds this immuneACCESS table with in-frame rearrangements only. Some clones are missing; in checked studies, unresolved V genes explain under half, and the rest has no known cause. Present in this sample are fewer than 500,000 clones, 90% of which were seen just once. The top ten constitute around 6.4% of the sample. Material: PBMCs. The receptors were sampled from a man in his forties with head and neck cancer.

This clone was detected only once. The chain is built from TRBV4-1 and TRBJ2-7; D is ambiguous. Germline CDR1 MGHRA, CDR2 YSYEKL. V lost 1 base to trimming and J lost 0 bases, with 7 bases between them. The CDR3 spans 14 residues. In nucleotides, the CDR3 is TGCGCCAGCAGCCAAGTAGTAGCCTCCTACGAGCAGTACTTC. Translated: CASSQVVASYEQYF.

A few counts support this clone. The chain joins TRBV27 to TRBJ1-6; a weak D match, TRBD1 (6 bases). V was shortened by 6 bases and J by 5 bases, with 11 bases between the two germline ends. The germline gives CDR1 MNHEY, CDR2 SMNVEV (reference sequence). CDR3 length equals 14 residues. The CDR3 loop is CASRAGANNSPLHF. CDR3 bases: TGTGCCAGCAGGGCAGGGGCAAATAATTCACCCCTCCACTTT.

CDR3 sequence (DNA): TGTGCCAGCAGTTTTCGGGGGGCTAGTGGCTACACCTTC. Its protein product is CASSFRGASGYTF. The chain links TRBV27 to TRBJ1-2, with TRBD1 as a possible D gene (6 bases). CDR1 is MNHEY, CDR2 SMNVEV, per germline (reference sequence). V was cut by 3 bases and J by 7 bases, with 12 bases left in between. This CDR3 is 13 amino acids long.

This chain connects TRBV6-6 to TRBJ2-1, with 8 bases aligning to TRBD1. Germline values: CDR1 MNHNY, CDR2 SVGAGI (reference sequence). V lost 5 bases, J lost 6 bases, and 21 bases stayed unmatched. The CDR3 length is 19 residues. CDR3 DNA sequence: TGTGCCAGCAGTCGAAGAGGGTACAGGGGGTCAGGTCCGGGCAATGAGCAGTTCTTC. This sequence encodes CASSRRGYRGSGPGNEQFF.

The chain uses TRBV6-5 and TRBJ1-2; D uncertain. V shed 0 bases and J shed 8 bases, with 19 bases lying between them. The germline CDR1 and CDR2 sequences are MNHEY and SVGAGI. The CDR3 runs 16 residues. The DNA of the CDR3 is TGTGCCAGCAGTTACTCGACGGGTTATGCCGTGAACGGCTACACCTTC. It codes for CASSYSTGYAVNGYTF.

The rearrangement links TRBV9 to TRBJ2-1; TRBD2 matches at 7 bases. Germline CDR1 and CDR2: SGDLS and YYNGEE. V gave up 1 base and J gave up 0 bases; unmatched junction bases: 4. The CDR3 contains 16 residues. The chain's CDR3 is CASSVTSGNSYNEQFF. The DNA for the CDR3 is TGTGCCAGCAGCGTAACGAGCGGGAACTCCTACAATGAGCAGTTCTTC.

The J gene is TRBJ2-7, the V gene TRBV25-1; no definite D call. Trimming stripped 5 bases from V and 1 base from J, with 12 bases between. The germline V gene encodes CDR1 MGHDK and CDR2 SYGVNS. The CDR3 contains 14 residues. CDR3 DNA sequence: TGTGCCAGCAGTCCTCGGGTATTATCCTACGAGCAGTACTTC. Protein sequence: CASSPRVLSYEQYF.

J is TRBJ2-3 and V is TRBV27, with D tentatively TRBD1 or TRBD2 (5 bases each). V was shortened by 3 bases and J by 5 bases, with 12 bases between the two germline ends. This CDR3 region has 14 residues. Germline CDR1 reads MNHEY; CDR2 reads SMNVEV (reference sequence). For the CDR3, the DNA is TGTGCCAGCAGTTTGCAAAGGGGAGTAGATACGCAGTATTTT. Its protein product is CASSLQRGVDTQYF.

This clone was seen just once. The chain has TRBV4-3 and TRBJ1-2; D gene ambiguous. Germline CDR1 and CDR2: LGHNA and YSLEER. V was shortened by 0 bases and J by 0 bases, with 14 bases between the two germline ends. CDR3 length: 17 residues. The CDR3 loop is CASSQDLTVAANYGYTF. The CDR3 nucleotides read TGCGCCAGCAGCCAAGATCTGACCGTGGCAGCTAACTATGGCTACACCTTC.

The V gene is TRBV4-1, the J gene TRBJ1-1; possible D gene TRBD1, 6 bases. Germline assignment: CDR1 MGHRA and CDR2 YSYEKL. V was trimmed by 2 bases and J by 5 bases, leaving 18 bases between them. CDR3 size: 16 residues. As DNA, the CDR3 is TGCGCCAGCAGCCAATCCTCGGGGGGGCGAGGTACTGAAGCTTTCTTT. Translating gives CASSQSSGGRGTEAFF.

The V gene is TRBV5-1, the J gene TRBJ2-2; D gene ambiguous. Germline values: CDR1 SGHRS, CDR2 YFSETQ. V was shortened by 4 bases and J by 4 bases, with 8 bases between the two germline ends. This CDR3 contains 13 residues. CDR3 sequence (DNA): TGCGCCAGCAGCGCCGGCAGCACCGGGGAGCTGTTTTTT. This translates into CASSAGSTGELFF.

This clone was detected once. This chain joins TRBV2 and TRBJ1-2, with TRBD1 as a possible D gene (5 bases). The ends were cut back, 10 bases at V and 3 bases at J, with 21 bases in the middle. The CDR3 length is 15 residues. The V gene's germline CDR1 is SNHLY and CDR2 FYNNEI. CDR3 sequence reads: CATHPAAGSDYGYTF. Written as DNA, the CDR3 is TGTGCCACTCATCCGGCGGCAGGGTCGGACTATGGCTACACCTTC.

The chain couples TRBV11-2 to TRBJ1-1, with D possibly matching TRBD1 (6 bases). The CDR3 runs 15 residues. Trimming removed 7 bases from V and 1 base from J, with 16 bases in between. Germline lookup yields CDR1 SGHAT and CDR2 FQNNGV. The CDR3 coding sequence is TGTGCCAGCAACCGAGCCGGGGGGGCGAACACTGAAGCTTTCTTT. Its protein product is CASNRAGGANTEAFF. Full variable domain (missing parts from reference TRBV11-2 and TRBJ1-1): EAGVAQSPRYKIIEKRQSVAFWCNPISGHATLYWYQQILGQGPKLLIQFQNNGVVDDSQLPKDRFSAERLKGVDSTLKIQPAKLEDSAVYLCASNRAGGANTEAFFGQGTRLTVV.

The chain carries TRBV19 and TRBJ1-2; 10 bases fit TRBD1. CDR3 length: 15 amino acids. The V segment lost 5 bases and the J segment 7 bases; nucleotides outside the gene matches: 10. Germline CDR1 and CDR2: LNHDA and SQIVND (reference sequence). CDR3 sequence: CASSPLTGGYIGYTF. The CDR3 DNA reads as TGTGCCAGTAGTCCCCTGACAGGGGGCTATATTGGCTACACCTTC.

The CDR3 nucleotides read TGCGCCAGCAGCCAAAGCAATGAGCAGTTCTTC. Protein product: CASSQSNEQFF. The V and J genes are TRBV4-3 and TRBJ2-1; D remains unclear. V lost 2 bases and J 6 bases, leaving 2 bases between the germline ends. The CDR3 contains 11 residues. Germline-derived CDR1 and CDR2 are LGHNA and YSLEER.